This T cell receptor (beta chain) was retrieved from a study of shared clonotypes between healthy human individuals. The CDR3 spans 14 residues. Trimming cost V 5 bases and J 7 bases; bases outside gene matches: 8. CDR1 is MNHEY, CDR2 SVGAGI, per germline. Amplification in unsorted PBMC replicate PCRs started from 300 ng DNA, which equals about 30,000 T cell genomes. This table comes from immunoSEQ multiplex PCR, and its TCRdb copy is limited to in-frame clones, with some not included. The table includes 450,000 to 650,000 clones, roughly four fifths detected once. This clone showed up just a few times.

The clonotype was recovered from a woman in her thirties or forties in good health. Some clones in this sample may be carry-over from other donors' samples. Sequences were obtained from PBMCs. V usage is TRBV6-5 and J usage is TRBJ1-2; 9 nucleotides agree with TRBD1. The CDR3 is CASSRGGQGGGYTF. The DNA of the CDR3 is TGTGCCAGCAGTAGGGGGGGACAGGGAGGTGGCTACACCTTC.